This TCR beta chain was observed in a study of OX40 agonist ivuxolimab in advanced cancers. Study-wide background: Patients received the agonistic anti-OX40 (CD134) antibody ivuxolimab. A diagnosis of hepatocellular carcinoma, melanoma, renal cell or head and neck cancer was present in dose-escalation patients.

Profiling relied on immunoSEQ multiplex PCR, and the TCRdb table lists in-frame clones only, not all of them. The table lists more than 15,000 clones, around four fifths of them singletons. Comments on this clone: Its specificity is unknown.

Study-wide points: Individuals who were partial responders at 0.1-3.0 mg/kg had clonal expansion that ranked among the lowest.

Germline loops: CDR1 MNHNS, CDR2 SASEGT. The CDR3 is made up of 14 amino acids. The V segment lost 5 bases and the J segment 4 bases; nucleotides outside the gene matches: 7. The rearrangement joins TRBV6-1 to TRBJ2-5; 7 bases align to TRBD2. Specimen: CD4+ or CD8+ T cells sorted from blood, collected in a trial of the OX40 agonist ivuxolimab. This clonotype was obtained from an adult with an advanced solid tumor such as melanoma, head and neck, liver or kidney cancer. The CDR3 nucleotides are TGTGCCAGCAGTCCCTGGACTAGTGGAGAGACCCAGTACTTC. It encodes CASSPWTSGETQYF.